What follows are 11 T cell receptor beta chains derived from one specimen sequenced in a study of PD-L1 blockade in urothelial cancer. Using immunoSEQ multiplex PCR, the repertoire was profiled, and TCRdb retains in-frame clones only, with some absent. The table includes some 45,000 clones, more than 70% detected once. Described time point: pretreatment peripheral blood. Source: PBMCs, taken around atezolizumab (anti-PD-L1) treatment. These receptors were taken from a donor at least 40 years old with urothelial cancer.

The V and J genes are TRBV7-9 and TRBJ1-2; 9 bases are a match to TRBD1. Per the germline V gene, CDR1 is SEHNR and CDR2 is FQNEAQ (reference sequence). CDR3 length: 13 residues. Unmatched junction bases numbered 2, after V lost 5 bases and J lost 4 bases. This CDR3 is CASSKGQGYGYTF. In DNA form, the CDR3 reads TGTGCCAGCAGCAAGGGACAGGGCTATGGCTACACCTTC.

This chain links TRBV6-5 with TRBJ2-2; the match to TRBD2 covers 8 bases. CDR1 MNHEY and CDR2 SVGAGI come from the germline V gene. The CDR3 is 15 residues long. The J segment lost 6 bases and the V segment lost 0 bases, leaving 3 bases of the junction unmatched. CDR3 protein: CASSYSDSGAGELFF. For the CDR3, the DNA is TGTGCCAGCAGTTACTCGGATAGCGGGGCCGGGGAGCTGTTTTTT.

The chain is built from TRBV30 and TRBJ2-7, with 12 bases identical to TRBD2. CDR3 size: 13 residues. V dropped 3 bases and J dropped 4; count of bases not matched to a gene: 1. From germline, CDR1 is GTSNPN and CDR2 SVGIG (reference sequence). The CDR3 region is CAWSLAGGYEQYF. The CDR3 DNA is TGTGCCTGGAGCCTAGCGGGAGGGTACGAGCAGTACTTC.

This clone was recorded only once. The genes are TRBV28 and TRBJ2-1; 7 bases line up with TRBD2. CDR3 size: 16 residues. Germline CDR1 reads MDHEN; CDR2 reads SYDVKM. Trimming took 3 bases from V and 2 from J; bases not matched to a gene: 7. CDR3 amino acids: CASSFRASGPYNEQFF. Here the CDR3 DNA reads TGTGCCAGCAGTTTTAGGGCTAGCGGACCCTACAATGAGCAGTTCTTC.

The V gene is TRBV5-1, the J gene TRBJ2-4, with TRBD2 as a possible D gene (9 bases). V gave up 0 bases and J gave up 5 bases, with 24 bases separating them. Germline V gives CDR1 SGHRS, CDR2 YFSETQ. The CDR3 totals 19 residues. The CDR3 is CASSLAGRGLAGGQNIQYF. The CDR3 DNA reads as TGCGCCAGCAGCTTGGCCGGCAGGGGGCTGGCGGGAGGGCAAAACATTCAGTACTTC. The full variable domain, its missing parts supplied by reference TRBV5-1 and TRBJ2-4, is KAGVTQTPRYLIKTRGQQVTLSCSPISGHRSVSWYQQTPGQGLQFLFEYFSETQRNKGNFPGRFSGRQFSNSRSEMNVSTLELGDSALYLCASSLAGRGLAGGQNIQYFGAGTRLSVL.

The V and J genes are TRBV29-1 and TRBJ2-5; D is uncertain. The CDR3 covers 10 residues. From germline, CDR1 is SQVTM and CDR2 ANQGSEA. V lost 6 bases and J 1 base, leaving 3 bases between the germline ends. The CDR3 reads CSVRQETQYF. The CDR3 DNA is TGCAGCGTGCGCCAAGAGACCCAGTACTTC. The full variable domain, in which reference TRBV29-1 and TRBJ2-5 provide the parts outside the CDR3, is SAVISQKPSRDICQRGTSLTIQCQVDSQVTMMFWYRQQPGQSLTLIATANQGSEATYESGFVIDKFPISRPNLTFSTLTVSNMSPEDSSIYLCSVRQETQYFGPGTRLLVL.

The chain links TRBV9 to TRBJ2-5, with D tentatively TRBD2 (7 bases). Germline CDR1 SGDLS, CDR2 YYNGEE. CDR3 length: 14 residues. Trimming took off 6 bases at V and 5 bases at J, with 17 bases between the two ends. The CDR3 DNA follows: TGTGCCAGCACCCAAGGGGGGGCGCGGGAGACCCAGTACTTC. This gives the protein CASTQGGARETQYF.

This chain uses TRBV5-6 with TRBJ1-2, with D possibly being TRBD1 (6 bases). The germline gives CDR1 SGHDT, CDR2 YYEEEE. CDR3 length: 15 amino acids. The V and J ends lost 4 bases and 4 bases respectively, with 17 bases between them. CDR3 region: CASSPRGASFYGYTF. Here the CDR3 DNA reads TGTGCCAGCAGCCCCCGGGGGGCCTCCTTCTATGGCTACACCTTC.

V gene TRBV19 combines with J gene TRBJ1-2; 8 nucleotides align to TRBD1. Germline V gene sequence: CDR1 LNHDA, CDR2 SQIVND (reference sequence). CDR3 length: 15 amino acids. Trimming cost V 0 bases and J 7 bases; bases outside gene matches: 7. CDR3 sequence reads: CASSIDGQGAGGYTF. CDR3 in DNA: TGTGCCAGTAGTATAGACGGCCAGGGGGCAGGTGGCTACACCTTC.

The V gene is TRBV7-2, the J gene TRBJ1-2; no reliable D call. CDR1 and CDR2 (germline): SGHTA, FQGNSA. The CDR3 runs to 13 residues. V lost 1 base and J 4 bases, leaving 7 bases between the germline ends. Here the CDR3 reads CASSLGSGYGYTF. The CDR3 DNA follows: TGTGCCAGCAGCTTAGGGAGCGGCTATGGCTACACCTTC.

CDR3 sequence: CASSPRGGTGSYEQYF. CDR3 DNA: TGTGCCAGCAGCCCCCGTGGAGGGACGGGATCCTACGAGCAGTACTTC. The chain is built from TRBV11-2 and TRBJ2-7; tentatively, D is TRBD2 (6 bases). The CDR3 extends over 16 amino acids. Germline lookup yields CDR1 SGHAT and CDR2 FQNNGV. V gave up 5 bases and J gave up 1 base, with 18 bases separating them.